These T cell receptor beta chains were read from a single sample in a study of blood T cell repertoires in COVID-19. Repertoires were generated with immunoSEQ multiplex PCR, while TCRdb's copy carries only in-frame clones and drops some. Seen here are over 200,000 clones, less than 90% observed once, and the top ten hold approximately 2.6%. Sequencing was carried out using peripheral blood. The receptors were gathered from a woman aged 70-85 years with active or convalescent COVID-19. The CDR3 runs from the conserved cysteine through the conserved F or W. Fields, in order: D gene, J gene, V gene, CDR3 DNA, CDR3 protein. D genes are given only for firm matches.

d_gene: TRBD1; j_gene: TRBJ1-4; v_gene: TRBV3-1/TRBV3-2; CDR3nt: TGTGCCAGCAGACACCGGGACAGGGCTGAAAAACTGTTTTTT; CDR3aa: CASRHRDRAEKLFF
d_gene: .; j_gene: TRBJ1-6; v_gene: TRBV9; CDR3nt: TGTGCCAGCAGCGTAGCTGCGGGGGCGCAGCAATCACCCCTCCACTTT; CDR3aa: CASSVAAGAQQSPLHF
d_gene: .; j_gene: TRBJ2-7; v_gene: TRBV6-5; CDR3nt: TGTGCCAGCAGTCCCCGGCCCCCCCTCGGGAAGCAGTACTTC; CDR3aa: CASSPRPPLGKQYF
d_gene: .; j_gene: TRBJ2-3; v_gene: TRBV7-3; CDR3nt: TGTGCCAGCAGCTTAGCGGGATGGGCAGATACGCAGTATTTT; CDR3aa: CASSLAGWADTQYF
d_gene: TRBD1; j_gene: TRBJ1-1; v_gene: TRBV2; CDR3nt: TGTGCCAGGTCCTGGGAGGGACAGGGTGAAGCTTTCTTT; CDR3aa: CARSWEGQGEAFF
d_gene: .; j_gene: TRBJ1-1; v_gene: TRBV11-2; CDR3nt: TGTGCCAGCAGTCGCCAGGGTACTGAAGCTTTCTTT; CDR3aa: CASSRQGTEAFF
d_gene: TRBD1; j_gene: TRBJ1-5; v_gene: TRBV19; CDR3nt: TGTGCCAGTAGTGATGGGACAGGGGGCGGCTCTGAGCCCCAGCATTTT; CDR3aa: CASSDGTGGGSEPQHF
d_gene: .; j_gene: TRBJ1-1; v_gene: TRBV11-3; CDR3nt: TGTGCCAGCAGCTTAGATGCGCGGCAGGGGCGCCAGGACTTT; CDR3aa: CASSLDARQGRQDF
d_gene: .; j_gene: TRBJ2-1; v_gene: TRBV6-5; CDR3nt: TGTGCCAGCAGTTACTCGACTTCATCACGCAATGAGCAGTTCTTC; CDR3aa: CASSYSTSSRNEQFF
d_gene: TRBD2; j_gene: TRBJ2-7; v_gene: TRBV4-1; CDR3nt: TGCGCCAGCAGCCTGCTGGCAGCGGGAGTACTTCACGACTCCTACGAGCAGTACTTC; CDR3aa: CASSLLAAGVLHDSYEQYF
d_gene: .; j_gene: TRBJ1-2; v_gene: TRBV11-2; CDR3nt: TGTGCCAGCAGCTTTCGTGAAGAGGGATATGGCTACACCTTC; CDR3aa: CASSFREEGYGYTF
d_gene: .; j_gene: TRBJ2-7; v_gene: TRBV29-1; CDR3nt: TGCAGCGTTGAGCTTTCAGGGGACGAGCAGTACTTC; CDR3aa: CSVELSGDEQYF
d_gene: .; j_gene: TRBJ2-7; v_gene: TRBV12-3/TRBV12-4; CDR3nt: TGTGCCAGCAGCCGAGCCTACGAGCAGTACTTC; CDR3aa: CASSRAYEQYF
d_gene: TRBD2; j_gene: TRBJ2-1; v_gene: TRBV7-8; CDR3nt: TGTGCCAGCAGTTTTAGCGGGGCCTACAATGAGCAGTTCTTC; CDR3aa: CASSFSGAYNEQFF
d_gene: TRBD2; j_gene: TRBJ2-5; v_gene: TRBV15; CDR3nt: TGTGCCACCAGCAGAGACGCTAGCGGGACAAACCAAGAGACCCAGTACTTC; CDR3aa: CATSRDASGTNQETQYF